These T cell receptor beta chains were read from a single sample in a study of cytomegalovirus exposure and HLA in healthy donors. Sequencing was performed with immunoSEQ multiplex PCR; in TCRdb, only in-frame clones are kept and a portion is missing. Among some 66,000 clones, approximately 75% were seen once, and the ten largest hold about 8%. The sequenced material came from PBMCs. The receptors here all came from a man aged 60-69 years in good health and CMV-seropositive. The CDR3 runs from the conserved cysteine through the conserved F or W. The D gene is left open where the match is weak. Clone size, where shown, is once, few, many, or a class for clones that have expanded.

size,D,V,J,DNA,CDR3
NA,TRBD1,TRBV5-1,TRBJ2-5,TGCGCCAGCAGCACCCAGACAGGGGCGGTGGAGACCCAGTACTTC,CASSTQTGAVETQYF
NA,NA,TRBV4-1,TRBJ2-7,TGCGCCAGCAGCCGAGAGTTGGGGGCGCGAAGCGAGCAGTACTTC,CASSRELGARSEQYF
NA,NA,TRBV7-9,TRBJ1-2,TGTGCCAGCAGCTTAGCGCTCCCGGGGTTCGGCTACACCTTC,CASSLALPGFGYTF
few,NA,TRBV14,TRBJ1-4,TGTGCCAGCAGCCAAGATAGCCGCCGGGGGGGCAATGAAAAACTGTTTTTT,CASSQDSRRGGNEKLFF
NA,NA,TRBV6-1,TRBJ2-5,TGTGCCAGCAGTGCTGACAGGAAAGAGACCCAGTACTTC,CASSADRKETQYF
NA,NA,TRBV27,TRBJ2-7,TGTGCCAGCAGTTTCTGGAGGGGCATTCCCTACGAGCAGTACTTC,CASSFWRGIPYEQYF
NA,NA,TRBV6-1,TRBJ2-7,TGTGCCAGCAGTGAACTAGCTACCTACGAGCAGTACTTC,CASSELATYEQYF
NA,NA,TRBV19,TRBJ2-5,TGTGCCAGTAGTGTGGACAGCCAAGAGACCCAGTACTTC,CASSVDSQETQYF
NA,TRBD1,TRBV6-5,TRBJ2-1,TGTGCCAGCAGGGACAGGGTACGGGAGCAGTTCTTC,CASRDRVREQFF
NA,NA,TRBV19,TRBJ2-2,TGTGCCAGTAGCACGCCGGACAGCCACTACTCGAACACCGGGGAGCTGTTTTTT,CASSTPDSHYSNTGELFF
NA,NA,TRBV9,TRBJ2-3,TGTGCCAGCAGCGCGACTAGTTGGACAGATACGCAGTATTTT,CASSATSWTDTQYF
few,TRBD1,TRBV7-2,TRBJ1-6,TGTGCCAGCAGCTCGGACAGGGGATCACCCCTCCACTTT,CASSSDRGSPLHF
NA,TRBD1,TRBV9,TRBJ2-2,TGTGCCAGCAGCCCTGGGACAGGGAACACCGGGGAGCTGTTTTTT,CASSPGTGNTGELFF
NA,TRBD2,TRBV5-6,TRBJ2-1,TGTGCCAGCAGCTTGGCCCCGGGAGCGGGGAATGAGCAGTTCTTC,CASSLAPGAGNEQFF
few,TRBD1,TRBV11-3,TRBJ1-3,TGTGCCAGCAGCTTAGGTCTTCCGGGACAGAGTGCTGGAAACACCATATATTTT,CASSLGLPGQSAGNTIYF
NA,NA,TRBV6-5,TRBJ1-1,TGTGCCAGCAGTCCTACAGTGAACACTGAAGCTTTCTTT,CASSPTVNTEAFF
NA,TRBD1,TRBV6-1,TRBJ1-6,TGTGCCAGCAGCCGGGACAGGGGGGTTTATTCACCCCTCCACTTT,CASSRDRGVYSPLHF
once,TRBD1,TRBV13,TRBJ1-2,TGTGCCAGCAGCATATCGACAGGGGCGAAAGGCTACACCTTC,CASSISTGAKGYTF
NA,TRBD2,TRBV27,TRBJ2-1,TGTGCCAGCAGTTTATGGGGGGGGCGGTTGGGACTAGCTACGGGCAATGAGCAGTTCTTC,CASSLWGGRLGLATGNEQFF